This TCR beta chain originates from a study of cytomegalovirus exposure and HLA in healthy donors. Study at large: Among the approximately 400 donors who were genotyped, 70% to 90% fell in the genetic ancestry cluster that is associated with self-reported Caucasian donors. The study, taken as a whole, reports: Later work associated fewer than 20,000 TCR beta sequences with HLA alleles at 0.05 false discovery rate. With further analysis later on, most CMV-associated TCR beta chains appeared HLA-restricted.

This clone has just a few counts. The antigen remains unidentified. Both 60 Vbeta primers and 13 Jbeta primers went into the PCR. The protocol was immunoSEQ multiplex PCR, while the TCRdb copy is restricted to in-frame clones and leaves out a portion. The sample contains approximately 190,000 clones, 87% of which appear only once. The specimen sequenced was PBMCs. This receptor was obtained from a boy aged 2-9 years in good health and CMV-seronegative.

CDR3 amino acids: CASSYSLAGVSYEQYF. The DNA of the CDR3 is TGTGCCAGCAGTTACTCACTAGCGGGAGTCTCCTACGAGCAGTACTTC. The genes are TRBV6-5 and TRBJ2-7, with 11 bases that match TRBD2. Germline CDR1 reads MNHEY; CDR2 reads SVGAGI. After removal of 0 bases from V and 0 bases from J, the junction contained 1 base not matched to a gene. This CDR3 comprises 16 residues.